The entry below gives a single T cell receptor beta chain sequence along with its context. Its target is unknown. CDR1 and CDR2 (germline): LNHDA, SQIVND (reference sequence). Trimming left V 5 bases short and J 6 bases short, with 19 bases between. The CDR3 contains 15 residues. In the authors' workflow: ImmunoSEQ output held junction-only sequences without quality scores, so filtering differed. Repertoires were generated with immunoSEQ multiplex PCR, while TCRdb's copy carries only in-frame clones and drops some. The V and J calls and the clone size are those of that table, but D and trimming were determined from the DNA. The table has roughly 530,000 clones, around 96% seen once. This entry is derived from a study of shared clonotypes between healthy human individuals. Study at large: In total, the donors were two women and a few men aged 18 to 49.

The study, taken as a whole, reports: Exclusively blood specimens were collected; tissue repertoires likely differ.

The chain carries TRBV19 and TRBJ2-5; the D gene is possibly TRBD2 (5 bases). The TCR sequence derives from a woman younger than 45 in good health. Sequences were obtained from naive CD4+ T cells sorted from blood. Noted subset: CD45RA+ positively selected. The CDR3 protein is CASSREGRERKTQYF. The CDR3 coding sequence is TGTGCCAGTAGTCGAGAGGGTAGGGAGAGAAAGACCCAGTACTTC. Using reference TRBV19 and TRBJ2-5 for the parts outside the CDR3, the full variable domain is DGGITQSPKYLFRKEGQNVTLSCEQNLNHDAMYWYRQDPGQGLRLIYYSQIVNDFQKGDIAEGYSVSREKKESFPLTVTSAQKNPTAFYLCASSREGRERKTQYFGPGTRLLVL.